A selection of T cell receptor beta chains follows, all from one sample in a study of spatial heterogeneity in lung cancer. MiXCR was run by TCRdb on the 5' RACE reads, yielding one entry per CDR3 protein. The table shows more than 75,000 distinct CDR3 sequences, with 19% occurring only once. The specimen was PBMCs, collected at follow-up. The source of these receptors is a male donor with early-stage non-small cell lung cancer. The CDR3 runs from the conserved cysteine through the conserved F or W. Fields, in order: V gene, clone size, J gene, D gene, CDR3 DNA, CDR3 protein. A D gene is named only where the DNA matches it firmly. Only some rows state a clone size, as once, few, many or a class for expanded clones.

TRBV25-1	.	TRBJ2-3	TRBD1	TGTGCCAGCAGTGAGCCCGACAGGGCAAATACGCAGTATTTT	CASSEPDRANTQYF
TRBV7-9	.	TRBJ2-6	.	TGTGCCAGCAGCTTATGGATGGCCAACTCTGGGGCCAACGTCCTGACTTTC	CASSLWMANSGANVLTF
TRBV3-1	few	TRBJ2-1	TRBD2	TGTGCCAGCAGCCAAGAGGGGACTAGTCCCTACAATGAGCAGTTCTTC	CASSQEGTSPYNEQFF
TRBV14	.	TRBJ2-2	.	TGTGCCAGCAGCCAACAAAGGAGCGGGGAGCTGTTTTTT	CASSQQRSGELFF
TRBV7-9	.	TRBJ2-1	.	TGTGCCAGCAGCTTATCTCTCAAGGGTGAGCAGTTCTTC	CASSLSLKGEQFF
TRBV6-5	.	TRBJ2-2	TRBD1	TGTGCCAGCAAATCAACAGGGGGAGCGGCCGGGGAGCTGTTTTTT	CASKSTGGAAGELFF
TRBV7-2	few	TRBJ1-2	.	TGTGCCAGCAGCCCGGCCGGGACAAGTTATGGCTACACCTTC	CASSPAGTSYGYTF
TRBV7-2	few	TRBJ2-5	TRBD1	TGTGCCAGCAGCCGGGACAGGGAACAAGAGACCCAGTACTTC	CASSRDREQETQYF
TRBV5-5	.	TRBJ1-1	.	TGTGCCAGCAGCTTGGCCCACACTGAAGCTTTCTTT	CASSLAHTEAFF
TRBV29-1	.	TRBJ2-4	TRBD2	TGCAGCGTTGAAAAACTAGCGGGAGGAACCAAAAACATTCAGTACTTC	CSVEKLAGGTKNIQYF
TRBV5-1	.	TRBJ2-5	.	TGCGCCAGCAGCTTAGCACTACCCGGCGAGACCCAGTACTTC	CASSLALPGETQYF
TRBV27	few	TRBJ1-3	.	TGTGCCAGCAGGCCAAGTGGGGGCGCCATATATTTT	CASRPSGGAIYF
TRBV5-8	.	TRBJ2-5	TRBD1	TGTGCCAGCAACCGGGACAGAGAAGAGACCCAGTACTTC	CASNRDREETQYF
TRBV19	few	TRBJ1-5	TRBD1	TGTGCCAGTGCCTGGACAGGGGGGCAGCCCCAGCATTTT	CASAWTGGQPQHF
TRBV2	many	TRBJ1-2	.	TGTGCCAGTATGGCCGGGACACCGACCTATGGCTACACCTTC	CASMAGTPTYGYTF
TRBV29-1	.	TRBJ1-5	.	TGCAGCGTTGGGACGGGTAATAGCAATCAGCCCCAGCATTTT	CSVGTGNSNQPQHF
TRBV30	few	TRBJ2-5	.	TGTGCCTATGGACAGCGACGAGGGGTCCCGGAGACCCAGTACTTC	CAYGQRRGVPETQYF
TRBV27	few	TRBJ2-7	TRBD2	TGTGCCAGCAGATCTCAGCCGGGACTAGCGGGAAGGGGCAACGAGCAGTACTTC	CASRSQPGLAGRGNEQYF
TRBV11-2	.	TRBJ2-7	TRBD1	TGTGCCAGCAGCTTGACCGGGACAGGGACCCACGAGCAGTACTTC	CASSLTGTGTHEQYF
TRBV12-3/TRBV12-4	few	TRBJ2-5	.	TGTGCCAGCAGTTTCTCAGGAGAGACCCAGTACTTC	CASSFSGETQYF
TRBV7-9	medium-sized	TRBJ1-5	.	TGTGCCAGCACCGCACTACAGGGTCAGCCCCAGCATTTT	CASTALQGQPQHF
TRBV7-6	few	TRBJ2-1	TRBD2	TGTGCCAGCAGCTTAGCACCTAGCGGGAGTAGACCGGGTGATGAGCAGTTCTTC	CASSLAPSGSRPGDEQFF
TRBV6-5	.	TRBJ2-4	TRBD2	TGTGCCAGCAGTTCAACTGGACTAGCGGGATATGGGAACATTCAGTACTTC	CASSSTGLAGYGNIQYF
TRBV12-3/TRBV12-4	many	TRBJ1-5	.	TGTGCCAGCAGTTTTGCAGGCAGGGTCGATCAGCCCCAGCATTTT	CASSFAGRVDQPQHF
TRBV6-5	.	TRBJ2-7	.	TGTGCCAGCAGTTACTCTGAAAGGTCTAGGGGTTTCTACGAGCAGTACTTC	CASSYSERSRGFYEQYF
TRBV5-4	.	TRBJ2-2	TRBD1	TGTGCCAGCAGCCCGGGACAGGGCTTTGGCGGGGAGCTGTTTTTT	CASSPGQGFGGELFF
TRBV6-5	.	TRBJ1-1	.	TGTGCCAGCAGCTCCCCGGGCAGGGGTACTGAAGCTTTCTTT	CASSSPGRGTEAFF
TRBV10-3	.	TRBJ2-1	.	TGTGCCATCAGTGACCCTAGCGTTAGAGGGTACAATGAGCAGTTCTTC	CAISDPSVRGYNEQFF
TRBV4-3	few	TRBJ1-2	.	TGCGCCAGCAGCCAAGCGGAGGAACAATATGGCTACACCTTC	CASSQAEEQYGYTF